A selection of T cell receptor beta chains follows, all from one sample in a study of PD-L1 blockade in urothelial cancer. Sequenced by immunoSEQ multiplex PCR; TCRdb stores in-frame clones only, minus some. The table shows fewer than 60,000 clones, with 84% occurring only once. Source: PBMCs, taken around atezolizumab (anti-PD-L1) treatment. These TCRs come from a man in his fifties with urothelial cancer. Both conserved end residues are part of each CDR3. Each record gives: D gene, J gene, V gene, clone size, CDR3 DNA, CDR3 protein. A D gene is named only where the DNA matches it firmly. Clone size is stated in some rows and not others, as once, few, many or a class when expanded.

TRBD1,TRBJ2-7,TRBV28,.,TGTGCCAGCAGAAGGGACAGGGGCTCCTACGAGCAGTACTTC,CASRRDRGSYEQYF
.,TRBJ2-7,TRBV7-7,.,TGTGCTAGCAGCTTAGGGGAAGGGGCTTCCTACGAGCAGTACTTC,CASSLGEGASYEQYF
.,TRBJ1-3,TRBV4-3,.,TGCGCCAGCAGCCAAAACAGGCATTCTGGAAACACCATATATTTT,CASSQNRHSGNTIYF
.,TRBJ2-1,TRBV11-3,.,TGTGCCAGCAGCCCCCACAGAAGTTCAAATGAGCAGTTCTTC,CASSPHRSSNEQFF
TRBD2,TRBJ2-5,TRBV13,few,TGTGCCAGCAGCTTGCGGGAGGTATGGGAGACCCAGTACTTC,CASSLREVWETQYF
TRBD2,TRBJ2-6,TRBV11-1,.,TGTGCCAGCAGCTTAGACGGGGGGATAATATCTGGGGCCAACGTCCTGACTTTC,CASSLDGGIISGANVLTF
.,TRBJ2-7,TRBV28,.,TGTGCCAGCAGCCGCGGGACAGCCCCTTGGGAGCAGTACTTC,CASSRGTAPWEQYF
TRBD2,TRBJ2-3,TRBV7-9,.,TGTGCCAGCAGCTGGACTAGCGGGGCTAGCACAGATACGCAGTATTTT,CASSWTSGASTDTQYF
TRBD1,TRBJ2-5,TRBV11-3,.,TGTGCCAGCAGCAGATCCGGGACAGGGGGGTTCGAGACCCAGTACTTC,CASSRSGTGGFETQYF
TRBD2,TRBJ2-1,TRBV7-8,.,TGTGCCAGCAGCTTATCTTCACCGGGACTAGCTGTGTACAATGAGCAGTTCTTC,CASSLSSPGLAVYNEQFF
.,TRBJ2-5,TRBV15,.,TGTGCCACCACCGCCGGACTCCTGGAGGGAGAGACCCAGTACTTC,CATTAGLLEGETQYF
.,TRBJ1-5,TRBV27,.,TGTGCCAGCAGTCCCGGGGACACATTTTCTCAGCCCCAGCATTTT,CASSPGDTFSQPQHF
TRBD2,TRBJ2-1,TRBV4-3,.,TGCGCCAGCAGCCGAGTCGGGACTAGGGCTTTGGATGAGCAGTTCTTC,CASSRVGTRALDEQFF
TRBD2,TRBJ2-1,TRBV10-3,.,TGTGCCAGTAAACTAGCGGAGGTCTCCTACAATGAGCAGTTCTTC,CASKLAEVSYNEQFF
TRBD1,TRBJ2-7,TRBV10-3,.,TGTGCCATCAGGAGACAGGGCGGAGAAGAGCAGTACTTC,CAIRRQGGEEQYF
TRBD1,TRBJ1-1,TRBV18,.,TGTGCCAGTGGGGACAGGGGGAAACTTGAAGCTTTCTTT,CASGDRGKLEAFF
.,TRBJ1-2,TRBV7-9,few,TGTGCCAGCAGGGAGACAGGAGGATACTATGGCTACACCTTC,CASRETGGYYGYTF
.,TRBJ2-2,TRBV28,.,TGTGCCAGCAGTTTCCCCAGGGGCGGGAACACCGGGGAGCTGTTTTTT,CASSFPRGGNTGELFF
TRBD2,TRBJ2-1,TRBV9,.,TGTGCCAGCAGCCCCACGCGGGGGACCTACAATGAGCAGTTCTTC,CASSPTRGTYNEQFF
TRBD1,TRBJ1-2,TRBV5-4,few,TGTGCCAGCAGCTGGGACAGGGCTGGCTACACCTTC,CASSWDRAGYTF
TRBD2,TRBJ2-3,TRBV9,.,TGTGCCAGCAGCGTGAGCCTAGCGGGGACCCAGGATACGCAGTATTTT,CASSVSLAGTQDTQYF
.,TRBJ1-3,TRBV19,.,TGTGCCGCGACGAAACAGGGATGGGGAAACACCATATATTTT,CAATKQGWGNTIYF
.,TRBJ1-2,TRBV6-5,.,TGTGCCAGCAGTTACTCGAGGGTGAACTATGGCTACACCTTC,CASSYSRVNYGYTF
TRBD1,TRBJ1-1,TRBV29-1,.,TGCAGCGTAGCCGGGACAGGGAGTACTGAAGCTTTCTTT,CSVAGTGSTEAFF
.,TRBJ1-1,TRBV21-1,.,TGTGCCAGCAGCAAAGGTTTGACAGGGCCGAACACTGAAGCTTTCTTT,CASSKGLTGPNTEAFF
.,TRBJ1-2,TRBV5-6,.,TGTGCCAGCAGCTTAAGTGTGGCAGGACTCGGCTACACCTTC,CASSLSVAGLGYTF
TRBD2,TRBJ2-3,TRBV19,.,TGTGCCAGTAGTAAGGTAGCGGGGGCCTCCACAGATACGCAGTATTTT,CASSKVAGASTDTQYF
TRBD1,TRBJ1-5,TRBV19,once,TGTGCCAGTAGCCAAGGACAGGGCAATCAGCCCCAGCATTTT,CASSQGQGNQPQHF
TRBD1,TRBJ2-3,TRBV28,.,TGTGCCAGCAGTCTAGGGACAGGGAGGAGGGGAACAGATACGCAGTATTTT,CASSLGTGRRGTDTQYF
TRBD1,TRBJ2-3,TRBV6-1,.,TGTGCCAGCAGTACCCGGACAGGGCCCACAGATACGCAGTATTTT,CASSTRTGPTDTQYF
TRBD1,TRBJ2-7,TRBV5-4,.,TGTGCCAGCAGCTTGGGTCAGGGGGCCGACGAGCAGTACTTC,CASSLGQGADEQYF
.,TRBJ1-6,TRBV6-5,.,TGTGCCAGCAGACTCGTGAGCTCCTATAATTCACCCCTCCACTTT,CASRLVSSYNSPLHF
TRBD2,TRBJ2-1,TRBV7-8,once,TGTGCCAGCAGCCGACTAGCGGGAGTGGCCTACAATGAGCAGTTCTTC,CASSRLAGVAYNEQFF
.,TRBJ2-7,TRBV29-1,few,TGCAGCGTTGTACTTTCCTACGAGCAGTACTTC,CSVVLSYEQYF
.,TRBJ2-2,TRBV28,.,TGTGCCAGCAGTTTGACAACCGGGGAGCTGTTTTTT,CASSLTTGELFF
.,TRBJ2-7,TRBV28,.,TGTGCCAGCAGCCCCGTGGCAGGGCGAACTACCTACGAGCAGTACTTC,CASSPVAGRTTYEQYF